The clone carrying this TCR beta chain was counted many times. MiXCR was run by TCRdb on the reads, yielding one entry per CDR3 protein. The sample carries a few hundred thousand distinct CDR3 sequences, roughly an eighth recorded once. The sample is drawn from a study of T cell repertoires in cytomegalovirus infection. The clonotype comes from a human donor in good health (CMV status not recorded). Some clones in this sample may be carry-over from other donors' samples. The sample consisted of PBMCs.

This chain's CDR3 is CASSLRQIQGDQPQHF. DNA for the CDR3: TGTGCCAGCAGCTTAAGGCAGATACAGGGGGACCAGCCCCAGCATTTT. The J gene is TRBJ1-5, the V gene TRBV7-2; 8 nucleotides line up with TRBD1. Trimming took 2 bases from V and 7 from J; bases not matched to a gene: 10. This CDR3 contains 16 residues. CDR1 is SGHTA and CDR2 is FQGNSA in the germline V gene.